These 27 T cell receptor beta chains came from one sample sequenced in a study of persistence of HIV-infected CD4 T cells. The immunoSEQ assay was version 4, run in survey mode. Repertoires were generated with immunoSEQ multiplex PCR, while TCRdb's copy carries only in-frame clones and drops some. Here the sample spans 30,000 to 45,000 clones, approximately 85% being singletons. The antigens for these receptors are not known. An overlapping HIV-1 Gag peptide pool stimulated these cells at about 1 ug/peptide/mL. Memory cells lacking CD40L and CD69 with high CD45RO were sorted. Here the sequenced sample was cultured CD4+ T cells from PBMCs, taken from a patient who received antiretroviral therapy. These receptor sequences come from an adult with HIV. The donor label of this sample is uncertain.

The chain employs TRBV6-1 and TRBJ2-4; D unresolved. This CDR3 has 12 residues. Trimming took 3 bases from V and 12 from J, leaving 12 bases between them. Per germline, CDR1 MNHNS and CDR2 SASEGT. CDR3 sequence reads: CASSDSLLSQYF. In nucleotides, the CDR3 is TGTGCCAGCAGTGATAGTCTGCTTTCTCAGTACTTC.

The chain uses TRBV7-9 and TRBJ1-5; D is uncertain. V lost 1 base and J 7 bases, leaving 8 bases between the germline ends. CDR3 length: 13 residues. Germline CDR1 SEHNR, CDR2 FQNEAQ (reference sequence). Here the CDR3 DNA reads TGTGCCAGCAGCTTAGATGGGGAACAGCCCCAGCATTTT. Its translation is CASSLDGEQPQHF.

The chain recombines TRBV3-1 (or the pseudogene TRBV3-2) with TRBJ1-6; D possibly corresponds to TRBD1 (5 bases). The CDR3 spans 15 residues. Germline V CDR1 and CDR2: LGHDT, YNNKEL (reference sequence). The ends were cut back, 4 bases at V and 10 bases at J, with 17 bases in the middle. This CDR3 is CASSRSQADGSPLHF. Here the CDR3 DNA reads TGTGCCAGCAGCCGGTCACAGGCCGACGGATCACCCCTCCACTTT.

The chain has TRBV7-9 and TRBJ2-3, with a tentative D call TRBD2 (6 bases). V lost 4 bases, J lost 4 bases, and 12 bases lay in between. This CDR3 is 14 amino acids long. CDR1 is SEHNR and CDR2 is FQNEAQ in the germline V gene (reference sequence). The CDR3 protein is CASSSYTGADTQYF. As DNA, the CDR3 is TGTGCCAGCAGCTCCTACACGGGAGCAGATACGCAGTATTTT. The variable domain in full, completed from reference TRBV7-9 and TRBJ2-3, reads DTGVSQNPRHKITKRGQNVTFRCDPISEHNRLYWYRQTLGQGPEFLTYFQNEAQLEKSRLLSDRFSAERPKGSFSTLEIQRTEQGDSAMYLCASSSYTGADTQYFGPGTRLTVL.

The V gene is TRBV15, the J gene TRBJ2-5; D is perhaps TRBD1 (5 bases). CDR1 and CDR2 from the germline V gene are LNHNV and YYDKDF (reference sequence). The CDR3 contains 14 residues. The V gene lost 1 base and the J gene lost 5 bases, with 11 bases spanning the gap. In nucleotides, the CDR3 is TGTGCCACCAGCAGAGGTGGGGCCGCGGAGACCCAGTACTTC. It encodes CATSRGGAAETQYF.

Here the CDR3 DNA reads TGTGCCTGGAGTGTACGAATAGGGCGGAACACCTTC. It translates to CAWSVRIGRNTF. The chain has TRBV30 and TRBJ1-2; no definite D call. V lost 0 bases, J lost 12 bases, and 14 bases lay in between. CDR1 GTSNPN and CDR2 SVGIG come from the germline V gene (reference sequence). CDR3 length equals 12 residues.

This chain joins TRBV24-1 and TRBJ2-1, with 10 bases identical to TRBD2. The CDR3 length is 17 residues. Trimming removed 4 bases from V and 0 bases from J; junction bases left unmatched: 5. CDR1 and CDR2 from the germline V gene are KGHDR and SFDVKD. The CDR3 loop reads CATSEWTSGASYNEQFF. In nucleotides, the CDR3 is TGTGCCACCAGTGAATGGACTAGCGGTGCCTCCTACAATGAGCAGTTCTTC.

V and J are TRBV25-1 and TRBJ1-1; D possibly corresponds to TRBD1 (6 bases). This CDR3 is 12 amino acids long. V was clipped by 5 bases and J by 11 bases, with 15 bases between them. Germline lookup yields CDR1 MGHDK and CDR2 SYGVNS. CDR3 sequence: CASSSQGMVAFF. CDR3 nucleotides: TGTGCCAGCAGTTCTCAGGGGATGGTCGCTTTCTTT.

This clone appeared a few times. V gene TRBV7-8 combines with J gene TRBJ1-1, with TRBD1 identical over 7 bases. Germline CDR1 and CDR2: SGHVS and FQNEAQ. J lost 4 bases, V lost 2 bases, and 10 bases had no gene match. This CDR3 contains 16 residues. Here the CDR3 DNA reads TGTGCCAGCAGCTTACGTCCGACAGGGACAACCACTGAAGCTTTCTTT. This sequence encodes CASSLRPTGTTTEAFF. The full variable domain, rest sourced from reference TRBV7-8 and TRBJ1-1, is GAGVSQSPRYKVAKRGQDVALRCDPISGHVSLFWYQQALGQGPEFLTYFQNEAQLDKSGLPSDRFFAERPEGSVSTLKIQRTQQEDSAVYLCASSLRPTGTTTEAFFGQGTRLTVV.

CDR3 residues: CASSVATGRGQATEAFF. The DNA for the CDR3 is TGTGCCAGCAGCGTAGCTACTGGGAGGGGGCAAGCCACTGAAGCTTTCTTT. The chain joins TRBV9 to TRBJ1-1; TRBD1 matches at 7 bases. The CDR3 spans 17 residues. Per the germline V gene, CDR1 is SGDLS and CDR2 is YYNGEE. Unmatched junction bases numbered 12, after V lost 0 bases and J lost 4 bases.

V usage is TRBV9 and J usage is TRBJ2-1; 11 bases are a match to TRBD1. The germline V gene has CDR1 SGDLS and CDR2 YYNGEE. The CDR3 extends over 15 amino acids. J was trimmed by 3 bases and V by 2 bases; bases with no gene match: 1. CDR3 amino acids: CASSVGTGGYNEQFF. DNA for the CDR3: TGTGCCAGCAGCGTCGGGACAGGGGGCTACAATGAGCAGTTCTTC.

This clone came up a few times. The chain carries TRBV24-1 and TRBJ2-3, with TRBD2 matching 13 bases. The length of the CDR3 is 18 residues. Germline-derived CDR1 and CDR2 are KGHDR and SFDVKD. The V gene end was trimmed by 3 bases and the J gene end by 1 base; junction bases not matched to a gene: 6. CDR3: CATSDGSGTSGGTDTQYF. The CDR3 nucleotides are TGTGCCACCAGTGATGGCTCCGGGACTAGCGGGGGCACAGATACGCAGTATTTT.

This chain connects TRBV19 to TRBJ2-1, with 12 nucleotides matching TRBD2. Trimming at V came to 7 bases and at J to 9 bases, leaving 7 bases not matched to a gene. This CDR3 is built from 14 residues. Per the germline V gene, CDR1 is LNHDA and CDR2 is SQIVND (reference sequence). CDR3 loop: CASMASGGVSEQFF. The CDR3 nucleotides are TGTGCCAGTATGGCTAGCGGGGGGGTGAGTGAGCAGTTCTTC.

The chain combines TRBV7-8 with TRBJ1-1; D ambiguous. The V gene lost 2 bases and the J gene lost 1 base, with 11 bases spanning the gap. The CDR3 is 15 amino acids. Germline V gene sequence: CDR1 SGHVS, CDR2 FQNEAQ. CDR3 nucleotides: TGTGCCAGCAGCTTAAAGGGAAGAAGGAACACTGAAGCTTTCTTT. As protein: CASSLKGRRNTEAFF.

The chain is built from TRBV5-1 and TRBJ2-3; D gene unclear. Germline CDR1 reads SGHRS; CDR2 reads YFSETQ. Between the trimmed V and J ends, which lost 1 base and 4 bases, there was a span of 4 bases. The CDR3 is made up of 12 amino acids. The DNA for the CDR3 is TGCGCCAGCAGCTTGCCGGCAGATACGCAGTATTTT. This sequence encodes CASSLPADTQYF. Full variable domain (remainder filled in from reference TRBV5-1 and TRBJ2-3): KAGVTQTPRYLIKTRGQQVTLSCSPISGHRSVSWYQQTPGQGLQFLFEYFSETQRNKGNFPGRFSGRQFSNSRSEMNVSTLELGDSALYLCASSLPADTQYFGPGTRLTVL.

This clone has more than one count but fewer than ten. The chain employs TRBV13 and TRBJ1-1; no clear D. The CDR3 totals 11 residues. CDR1 and CDR2 from the germline V gene are PRHDT and FYEKMQ (reference sequence). V dropped 2 bases and J dropped 6 bases, with 4 bases sitting between them. In DNA, the CDR3 is TGTGCCAGCAGCTTAATCGCTGAAGCTTTCTTT. It specifies CASSLIAEAFF.

V gene TRBV6-5 combines with J gene TRBJ1-2, with D perhaps matching TRBD1 (5 bases). Trimming removed 8 bases at V and 2 bases at J, with 18 bases between. Per the germline V gene, CDR1 is MNHEY and CDR2 is SVGAGI. This CDR3 region has 15 residues. CDR3 bases: TGTGCCAGCGTCCCTCGAAGGGGTTTAAACTATGGCTACACCTTC. Translated, it gives CASVPRRGLNYGYTF.

The J gene is TRBJ1-1, the V gene TRBV25-1, with 7 bases fitting TRBD1. CDR3 length equals 15 residues. V shed 1 base, J shed 4 bases, and the junction held 6 bases outside the gene matches. Germline V lookup: CDR1 MGHDK, CDR2 SYGVNS. CDR3 amino acids: CASSESLDRATEAFF. CDR3 coding DNA: TGTGCCAGCAGTGAATCACTAGACAGGGCCACTGAAGCTTTCTTT.

CDR3 sequence reads: CASSQSTSGATYEQYF. The CDR3 DNA reads TGCGCCAGCAGCCAGTCGACTAGCGGGGCAACCTACGAGCAGTACTTC. The chain uses TRBV4-1 and TRBJ2-7; 11 bases agree with TRBD2. CDR1 is MGHRA, CDR2 YSYEKL, per germline. Unmatched junction bases numbered 6, after V lost 3 bases and J lost 2 bases. There are 16 residues in the CDR3.

This rearrangement joins TRBV6-5 to TRBJ1-2; weak D call: TRBD1 (6 bases). From germline, CDR1 is MNHEY and CDR2 SVGAGI. V lost 8 bases to trimming and J lost 3 bases, with 16 bases between them. This CDR3 contains 14 residues. The CDR3 reads CASREQGSHYGYTF. The CDR3 bases are TGTGCCAGCCGGGAACAGGGTTCCCACTATGGCTACACCTTC.

This chain links TRBV6-5 with TRBJ1-1; TRBD1 matches at 7 bases. The CDR3 spans 14 residues. The germline gives CDR1 MNHEY, CDR2 SVGAGI. Trimming cost V 5 bases and J 4 bases; bases outside gene matches: 7. As DNA, the CDR3 is TGTGCCAGCAGTCGGACAGGAAGGTCCACTGAAGCTTTCTTT. Translated, it gives CASSRTGRSTEAFF.

This chain connects TRBV9 to TRBJ2-5; the D gene is possibly TRBD1 (6 bases). Trimming shortened V by 3 bases and J by 1 base, and 19 bases separated the two germline ends. This CDR3 has 17 amino acids. CDR1 SGDLS and CDR2 YYNGEE come from the germline V gene. CDR3 sequence: CASSAPRAGDPQETQYF. The CDR3 coding sequence is TGTGCCAGCAGCGCCCCCAGGGCAGGGGATCCCCAAGAGACCCAGTACTTC.

The chain links TRBV12-3 or TRBV12-4 to TRBJ2-5; D gene ambiguous. CDR3 size: 11 residues. V was trimmed by 1 base and J by 5 bases, leaving 2 bases between them. The CDR3, as DNA: TGTGCCAGCAGTTTAGATGAGACCCAGTACTTC. Its protein is CASSLDETQYF.

In the case of this clone: The same CDR3 also results from other DNA sequences found in this sample. The chain employs TRBV7-6 and TRBJ1-1; D is perhaps TRBD1 (5 bases). The CDR3 totals 14 residues. V dropped 1 base and J dropped 5 bases, with 11 bases sitting between them. The germline V gene has CDR1 SGHVS and CDR2 FNYEAQ. Written as DNA, the CDR3 is TGTGCCAGCAGCTTAGGCCAGGGAAATACTGAAGCTTTCTTT. It translates to CASSLGQGNTEAFF.

V gene TRBV12-2 combines with J gene TRBJ1-4. TRBV12-2 is a pseudogene segment. The CDR3 consists of 16 residues. The CDR3 DNA is TGTGCAAGTCGGTTCCGCACCCGGGCCGCAAATGAAAAACTGTTTTTT. It is translated as CASRFRTRAANEKLFF.

This clone was seen a handful of times. The V and J genes are TRBV29-1 and TRBJ1-1; D remains unclear. The CDR3 has 12 residues. CDR1 is SQVTM and CDR2 is ANQGSEA in the germline V gene. Between the trimmed V and J ends, which lost 7 bases and 8 bases, there was a span of 17 bases. CDR3 sequence reads: CSARSGAVEAFF. The CDR3 nucleotides read TGCAGCGCCCGTAGCGGAGCAGTCGAAGCTTTCTTT.

The chain recombines TRBV5-1 with TRBJ2-4, with a possible D match to TRBD1 (6 bases). V lost 1 base and J 3 bases, leaving 17 bases between the germline ends. There are 17 residues in the CDR3. CDR1 and CDR2 from the germline V gene are SGHRS and YFSETQ. CDR3 in DNA: TGCGCCAGCAGCTTGTCTTCTTTGGACAGAATCAAAAACATTCAGTACTTC. Protein: CASSLSSLDRIKNIQYF.